Described below is a single T cell receptor (beta chain) sequence and its context. Its cognate antigen is unknown. This sample stems from a study of T cells in Graves' hyperthyroidism and ophthalmopathy. Findings and limits, study-wide: In blood, most of the thyroid clonotypes expanded above 0.001 were also present.

Each patient was aged 18 to 65 and had newly diagnosed hyperthyroidism of under 2 months' duration. Reasons for excluding patients were uncontrolled infection, other autoimmune disease, pregnancy or lactation. Fresh peripheral blood, 10 ml, yielded the PBMCs. The investigators amplified TCR beta CDR3 regions from RNA transcripts. Carried out on the TCR CDR3, a first-round RT-PCR used the HTBI primer set. One entry per CDR3 protein, called by TCRdb with MiXCR from the multiplex PCR reads. Of around 340,000 distinct CDR3 sequences in the sample, about 14% were seen once. The CDR3 is 15 amino acids. Per the germline V gene, CDR1 is MNHEY and CDR2 is SVGEGT. Between the trimmed V and J ends, which lost 0 bases and 6 bases, there was a span of 14 bases.

The clonotype originates from a woman aged 25 to 39 with Graves' hyperthyroidism. Sequences were obtained from blood. V gene TRBV6-2 or TRBV6-3 combines with J gene TRBJ1-1; tentative D call: TRBD1 (6 bases). The CDR3 sequence is CASSYSRGGRPEAFF. In DNA, the CDR3 is TGTGCCAGCAGTTACTCGAGGGGGGGAAGGCCTGAAGCTTTCTTT.